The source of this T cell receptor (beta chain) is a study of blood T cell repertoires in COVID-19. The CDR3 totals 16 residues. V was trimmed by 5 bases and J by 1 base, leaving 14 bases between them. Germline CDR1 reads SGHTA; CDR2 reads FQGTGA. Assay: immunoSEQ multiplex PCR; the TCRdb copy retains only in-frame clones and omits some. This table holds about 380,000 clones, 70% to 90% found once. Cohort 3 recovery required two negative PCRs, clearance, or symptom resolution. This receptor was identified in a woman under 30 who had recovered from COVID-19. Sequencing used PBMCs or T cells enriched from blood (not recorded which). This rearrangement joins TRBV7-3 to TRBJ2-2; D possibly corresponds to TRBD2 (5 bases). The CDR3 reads CASSPSSRGNTGELFF. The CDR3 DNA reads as TGTGCCAGCAGCCCCTCGAGCCGGGGGAACACCGGGGAGCTGTTTTTT.